This T cell receptor beta chain was found in a study of T cells in Graves' hyperthyroidism and ophthalmopathy. Study conclusions and caveats: Most thyroid-expanded clonotypes above 0.001 were also found in blood. The model anticipated ophthalmopathy a median approximately 6.7 months pre-onset.

This clonotype was detected only a few times. Its antigen is unknown. Patients counted as stable if ophthalmopathy did not develop within 18 months. The TCR beta CDR3 regions underwent amplification using RNA transcripts as the source. During a first-round RT-PCR of the TCR CDR3, the HTBI primer set was used. One entry per CDR3 protein, called by TCRdb with MiXCR from the multiplex PCR reads. The table includes about 740,000 distinct CDR3 sequences, around 15% detected once. The origin of this receptor is a woman aged 18 to 35 with Graves' hyperthyroidism. Sequencing was performed on blood.

CDR3: CAISAAIPNYGYTF. CDR3 DNA sequence: TGTGCCATCAGTGCCGCCATACCTAACTATGGCTACACCTTC. The rearrangement uses TRBV10-3 and TRBJ1-2; D gene unclear. CDR3 size: 14 residues. Trimming pared 4 bases from V and 0 bases from J, leaving 9 bases between. Germline assignment: CDR1 ENHRY and CDR2 SYGVKD.